This TCR beta chain was captured in a study of Tregs in tolerant kidney transplant recipients. CD4+CD25+CD127- Tregs, CD4+CD25- non-Tregs, CD4 and CD8 cells were sorted. Notes on the study in general: Few patients were studied, so findings need validation in larger groups. Tregs expanded with activated donor B cells seemed most donor-specific. Biological reproducibility was not directly addressed in this study.

TCRdb's copy holds only in-frame clones and misses some; the assay was immunoSEQ multiplex PCR. The sample holds 200,000 to 300,000 clones; more than 65% are singletons and the top ten take around 0.68%. Worth noting for this clone: The antigen is unknown.

Trimming removed 2 bases from V and 4 bases from J; junction bases left unmatched: 9. This CDR3 region has 15 residues. Germline V lookup: CDR1 GTSNPN, CDR2 SVGIG (reference sequence). The TCR sequence derives from a human donor in good health. Sequencing input: CD4+ T cells from blood. This chain connects TRBV30 to TRBJ2-7; 9 nucleotides match TRBD1. Here the CDR3 reads CAWSLTGTGKYEQYF. Written as DNA, the CDR3 is TGTGCCTGGAGTTTAACCGGGACAGGGAAGTACGAGCAGTACTTC.